This T cell receptor beta chain was retrieved from a study of response to subunit inactivated influenza vaccine. Per germline, CDR1 SGHTA and CDR2 FQGNSA. V lost 5 bases and J lost 2, with 22 bases in between. The CDR3 consists of 17 residues. TCRdb fed the RT-PCR reads into MiXCR, producing one record per CDR3 protein. The sample yields roughly 620,000 distinct CDR3 sequences, 10% to 12% seen once. Many counts were recorded for this clonotype. These data were likewise used in another study, on T cells expressing NK-cell markers. From that report: As the method of synthesis, 5'RACE template switching with UMIs yielded TCR beta cDNA. Seven sequenced donors out of eight were HCMV-seropositive, one seronegative. Of CD8+ T cells, about 1.0-8% belonged to dominant NKG2C+ clonotypes in six or seven donors.

This TCR came from a man aged 45-65 years who received an inactivated influenza vaccine. The sample consisted of PBMCs from blood, taken on the day of vaccination. The V gene is TRBV7-2, the J gene TRBJ2-7; no firm D call. DNA for the CDR3: TGTGCCAGCAGCCAAACACCCTCCCACATGGCAGCCTACGAGCAGTACTTC. It is translated as CASSQTPSHMAAYEQYF. The variable domain in full, completed from reference TRBV7-2 and TRBJ2-7, reads GAGVSQSPSNKVTEKGKDVELRCDPISGHTALYWYRQSLGQGLEFLIYFQGNSAPDKSGLPSDRFSAERTGGSVSTLTIQRTQQEDSAVYLCASSQTPSHMAAYEQYFGPGTRLTVT.